This T cell receptor (beta chain) stems from a study of blood T cell repertoires in COVID-19. For the study at large: Specimens from acute and convalescent COVID-19 originated in the United States, Italy and Spain. Sources were T cells, B-cell-depleted T cells, or PBMCs; the material itself was cDNA or gDNA.

Original analysis: The authors estimated nucleated cell counts from reference gene primer amplification. Repertoires were generated with immunoSEQ multiplex PCR, while TCRdb's copy carries only in-frame clones and drops some. The V and J calls and clone size are taken from that table; D and trimming were inferred from the DNA. The sample yields roughly 150,000 clones, about four fifths seen once. This CDR3 is 14 amino acids long. The V gene lost 1 base and the J gene lost 10 bases, with 11 bases spanning the gap. CDR1 is SGHAT and CDR2 is FQNNGV in the germline V gene. The sequencing input was peripheral blood. This rearrangement joins TRBV11-2 to TRBJ1-6, with unresolved D. The receptor was isolated from a woman aged 80 or over with acute or convalescent COVID-19. The CDR3 bases are TGTGCCAGCAGCTTAGGCCTCGGTCCCTCACCCCTCCACTTT. Protein: CASSLGLGPSPLHF.